The TCR beta chain under discussion was sequenced for a study of T-cell reconstitution after alpha-beta-depleted transplantation in children. Findings of the study overall: Alpha-beta T cells present about two months after transplant were reported to originate from several hundred expanded graft clones. T-cell numbers and diversity one year post-transplant derived largely from freshly generated T cells.

The table lists this clonotype with a few counts. Its target is not known. Unique molecular identifiers were incorporated during preparation of the TCRbeta library. TCRdb itself ran the PCR reads through MiXCR, one entry per CDR3 protein. The table shows fewer than 550,000 distinct CDR3 sequences, with about 10% occurring only once. The sequencing here drew on PBMCs, mostly from graft donor cells, taken 180 days after TCRalphabeta/CD19-depleted stem cell transplant. This sequence was found in a female patient aged 2-9 years who had a stem cell transplant for aplastic anemia, so the T cells may come from the graft donor.

CDR3 in DNA: TGCGCCAGCAGCTCGCTTGATGGGAAGGAGACCCAGTACTTC. Protein sequence: CASSSLDGKETQYF. The chain is built from TRBV5-1 and TRBJ2-5; D unresolved. Per the germline V gene, CDR1 is SGHRS and CDR2 is YFSETQ. The CDR3 runs 14 residues. The germline V and J ends were trimmed by 3 bases and 5 bases, with 14 bases remaining between them.